What follows are 15 T cell receptor beta chains derived from one specimen sequenced in a study of blood T cell repertoires in COVID-19. The data were produced by immunoSEQ multiplex PCR, yet TCRdb's version contains in-frame clones alone and is incomplete. The data contain about 190,000 clones, roughly 90% of them singletons. Sequencing was carried out using peripheral blood. These receptors were obtained from a man in his forties or fifties with acute or convalescent COVID-19.

The genes are TRBV6-2 or TRBV6-3 and TRBJ1-3, with 7 bases lining up with TRBD1. The CDR3 sequence is 14 residues long. CDR1 is MNHEY and CDR2 is SVGEGT in the germline V gene. The trim removed 6 bases at V and 4 bases at J, leaving 6 bases unmatched. The CDR3 sequence is CASSIRDRGNTIYF. DNA of the CDR3: TGTGCCAGCAGCATCCGGGACAGAGGAAACACCATATATTTT.

The chain carries TRBV27 and TRBJ1-6; no clear D gene. Looked up from germline, CDR1 is MNHEY and CDR2 is SMNVEV (reference sequence). Trimming took off 7 bases at V and 12 bases at J, with 19 bases between the two ends. The CDR3 covers 14 residues. The CDR3 region has the DNA TGTGCCAGCACCAAGGACGGGAAAGGCAGACCCCTCCACTTT. Translating gives CASTKDGKGRPLHF.

The chain recombines TRBV3-1 (or the pseudogene TRBV3-2) with TRBJ2-2; the match to TRBD2 covers 11 bases. V trimming: 0 bases; J trimming: 4 bases; junction bases outside the gene matches: 13. In germline, CDR1 is LGHDT, CDR2 YNNKEL (reference sequence). CDR3 length equals 20 residues. CDR3 nucleotides: TGTGCCAGCAGCCAAGAGGTTACTAGCGGGAGCGTATTCTCCACCGGGGAGCTGTTTTTT. Protein sequence: CASSQEVTSGSVFSTGELFF.

The V and J genes are TRBV3-1 (or the pseudogene TRBV3-2) and TRBJ2-5; D is possibly TRBD2 (6 bases). From germline, CDR1 is LGHDT and CDR2 YNNKEL (reference sequence). V lost 1 base and J lost 11, with 11 bases in between. The CDR3 is 12 amino acids. CDR3 residues: CASSQGDRGQYF. Here the CDR3 DNA reads TGTGCCAGCAGCCAAGGGGACCGGGGGCAGTACTTC.

The gene calls are TRBV5-5 and TRBJ1-1; 11 bases are a match to TRBD1. This CDR3 has 14 amino acids. Trimming took 3 bases from V and 5 from J; bases not matched to a gene: 3. The germline V gene encodes CDR1 SGHKS and CDR2 YYEKEE (reference sequence). CDR3 residues: CASSSGTGGTEAFF. CDR3 in DNA: TGTGCCAGCAGCTCCGGGACAGGGGGTACTGAAGCTTTCTTT.

The V gene is TRBV2, the J gene TRBJ2-5; TRBD2 matches at 8 bases. Germline V lookup: CDR1 SNHLY, CDR2 FYNNEI. The CDR3 contains 13 residues. V shed 4 bases, J shed 5 bases, and the junction held 3 bases outside the gene matches. The CDR3 sequence is CASSGLAGETQYF. The CDR3, as DNA: TGTGCCAGCAGTGGTCTAGCGGGCGAGACCCAGTACTTC.

This chain links TRBV10-1 with TRBJ1-1, with D unclear. V lost 2 bases, J lost 1 base, and 5 bases lay in between. The CDR3 covers 13 residues. In germline, CDR1 is WNHNN, CDR2 SYGVQD (reference sequence). CDR3 in amino acids: CASSEPGNTEAFF. The CDR3 nucleotides read TGCGCCAGCAGTGAGCCCGGGAACACTGAAGCTTTCTTT.

J is TRBJ1-5 and V is TRBV2; maybe TRBD1 (6 bases). Trimming removed 5 bases at V and 6 bases at J, with 14 bases between. This CDR3 has 14 amino acids. Germline V lookup: CDR1 SNHLY, CDR2 FYNNEI. The CDR3 reads CASSLQGNLQPQHF. The CDR3 DNA is TGTGCCAGCAGTCTTCAGGGGAATCTTCAGCCCCAGCATTTT.

V gene TRBV27 combines with J gene TRBJ2-7; D may be TRBD1 (8 bases). In germline, CDR1 is MNHEY, CDR2 SMNVEV (reference sequence). This CDR3 is built from 14 residues. Trimming left V 6 bases short and J 3 bases short, with 15 bases between. The CDR3 DNA reads as TGTGCCAGCAGCAAAACAGGGGGGGGCTACGAGCAGTACTTC. Residues: CASSKTGGGYEQYF.

This rearrangement joins TRBV2 to TRBJ2-5, with 11 positions matching TRBD2. CDR1 and CDR2 (germline): SNHLY, FYNNEI. The CDR3 extends over 16 amino acids. Germline trimming cut 4 bases from V and 4 bases from J; bases unmatched to any gene: 8. CDR3 residues: CASSGLAGGLAETQYF. CDR3 sequence (DNA): TGTGCCAGCAGTGGGCTAGCGGGGGGCCTGGCAGAGACCCAGTACTTC.

The chain uses TRBV13 and TRBJ1-4, with D maybe TRBD1 (6 bases). Trimming removed 5 bases at V and 0 bases at J, with 13 bases between. The CDR3 is made up of 16 amino acids. Germline lookup yields CDR1 PRHDT and CDR2 FYEKMQ (reference sequence). The CDR3 DNA is TGTGCCAGCAGCACCCAGGGGACCGCAACTAATGAAAAACTGTTTTTT. This translates into CASSTQGTATNEKLFF.

This clone was counted a single time. The chain uses TRBV5-1 and TRBJ2-1; D is ambiguous. Trimming stripped 0 bases from V and 5 bases from J, with 12 bases between. The CDR3 spans 15 residues. Looked up from germline, CDR1 is SGHRS and CDR2 is YFSETQ. CDR3 loop: CASSLGGIPNNEQFF. The CDR3 nucleotides are TGCGCCAGCAGCTTGGGCGGCATACCGAACAATGAGCAGTTCTTC.

The rearrangement uses TRBV29-1 and TRBJ2-5; D possibly corresponds to TRBD2 (5 bases). Looked up from germline, CDR1 is SQVTM and CDR2 is ANQGSEA. The CDR3 is 15 amino acids. V lost 1 base and J lost 5, with 17 bases in between. The CDR3 sequence is CSVEGGPRGVETQYF. The DNA for the CDR3 is TGCAGCGTTGAAGGTGGGCCTCGGGGAGTCGAGACCCAGTACTTC.

CDR3 loop: CASSITVYSNQPQHF. CDR3 DNA sequence: TGTGCCAGTAGTATTACAGTCTATAGCAATCAGCCCCAGCATTTT. V is TRBV19 and J is TRBJ1-5; D is undetermined. The germline V gene encodes CDR1 LNHDA and CDR2 SQIVND (reference sequence). There are 15 residues in the CDR3. Trimming removed 3 bases from V and 0 bases from J, with 9 bases in between.

V and J are TRBV29-1 and TRBJ2-5; D might be TRBD2 (7 bases). This CDR3 spans 12 amino acids. Per germline, CDR1 SQVTM and CDR2 ANQGSEA. The V and J ends lost 6 bases and 4 bases respectively, with 12 bases between them. The CDR3 here is CSVQRGGETQYF. The CDR3 region has the DNA TGCAGCGTGCAAAGGGGGGGAGAGACCCAGTACTTC. The whole variable domain, remainder taken from reference TRBV29-1 and TRBJ2-5, is SAVISQKPSRDICQRGTSLTIQCQVDSQVTMMFWYRQQPGQSLTLIATANQGSEATYESGFVIDKFPISRPNLTFSTLTVSNMSPEDSSIYLCSVQRGGETQYFGPGTRLLVL.